These 18 T cell receptor beta chains share one sample of origin, sequenced in a study of blood T cell repertoires in COVID-19. Sequencing used immunoSEQ multiplex PCR; TCRdb keeps in-frame clones, though not all of them. The data hold more than 95,000 clones, with 55% to 75% observed a single time. The sequenced sample was peripheral blood. Receptor source: a woman in her 70s with acute or convalescent COVID-19.

This clone was observed a handful of times. This chain joins TRBV18 and TRBJ1-2, with D perhaps matching TRBD1 (5 bases). Trimming removed 0 bases at V and 4 bases at J, with 15 bases between. CDR1 and CDR2 from the germline V gene are KGHSH and LQKENI. The CDR3 extends over 16 amino acids. In DNA form, the CDR3 reads TGTGCCAGCTCACCACCGTCAGGGACTAGGGCCTATGGCTACACCTTC. Its translation is CASSPPSGTRAYGYTF.

The J gene is TRBJ2-3, the V gene TRBV3-1 (or the pseudogene TRBV3-2); 11 bases line up with TRBD2. V lost 0 bases and J lost 4; bases outside the gene matches: 12. Per germline, CDR1 LGHDT and CDR2 YNNKEL (reference sequence). The CDR3 length is 19 residues. CDR3 region: CASSQDVFRTSGHPDTQYF. DNA of the CDR3: TGTGCCAGCAGCCAAGACGTTTTTCGGACTAGCGGGCATCCAGATACGCAGTATTTT.

This chain connects TRBV13 to TRBJ2-7; 7 nucleotides agree with TRBD1. V shed 0 bases, J shed 2 bases, and the junction held 10 bases outside the gene matches. Per the germline V gene, CDR1 is PRHDT and CDR2 is FYEKMQ (reference sequence). This CDR3 is built from 17 residues. The DNA of the CDR3 is TGTGCCAGCAGCTTAGGAGAGACAGGGTCCATCGCCTACGAGCAGTACTTC. This gives the protein CASSLGETGSIAYEQYF.

The V and J genes are TRBV11-2 and TRBJ2-3; D gene uncertain. Trimming shortened V by 5 bases and J by 4 bases, and 4 bases separated the two germline ends. Germline lookup yields CDR1 SGHAT and CDR2 FQNNGV. This CDR3 comprises 11 residues. CDR3 sequence: CASSPADTQYF. In DNA form, the CDR3 reads TGTGCCAGCAGCCCGGCAGATACGCAGTATTTT.

The CDR3 coding sequence is TGCGCCAGCAGTGAGTCTCCGGTGGGCGATCAAGAGACCCAGTACTTC. It is translated as CASSESPVGDQETQYF. The rearrangement links TRBV10-1 to TRBJ2-5; the D is unclear. CDR1 and CDR2 (germline): WNHNN, SYGVQD (reference sequence). The V end lost 0 bases, the J end lost 2 bases, and 13 bases lay between the germline ends. The CDR3 spans 16 residues.

The chain joins TRBV5-1 to TRBJ1-3; the D gene is possibly TRBD1 (5 bases). This CDR3 has 15 amino acids. V gave up 4 bases and J gave up 4 bases, with 15 bases separating them. CDR1 is SGHRS, CDR2 YFSETQ, per germline. The chain's CDR3 is CASSIGTPGGNTIYF. CDR3 nucleotide sequence: TGCGCCAGCAGCATCGGGACTCCGGGAGGAAACACCATATATTTT. Full variable domain (rest looked up from reference TRBV5-1 and TRBJ1-3): KAGVTQTPRYLIKTRGQQVTLSCSPISGHRSVSWYQQTPGQGLQFLFEYFSETQRNKGNFPGRFSGRQFSNSRSEMNVSTLELGDSALYLCASSIGTPGGNTIYFGEGSWLTVV.

The chain recombines TRBV30 with TRBJ1-2; TRBD1 aligns across 7 bases. CDR3 length: 15 amino acids. With 0 bases clipped from V and 4 bases from J, the junction kept 8 bases outside the gene matches. Germline V gene lookup returns CDR1 GTSNPN and CDR2 SVGIG (reference sequence). As DNA, the CDR3 is TGTGCCTGGAGTGTACAGGGACAGAAGGTCTATGGCTACACCTTC. Protein: CAWSVQGQKVYGYTF.

The chain recombines TRBV3-1 (or the pseudogene TRBV3-2) with TRBJ2-1, with 8 bases identical to TRBD2. Trimming removed 0 bases from V and 8 bases from J; junction bases left unmatched: 12. Germline values: CDR1 LGHDT, CDR2 YNNKEL (reference sequence). The CDR3 extends over 17 amino acids. The chain's CDR3 is CASSQDSREGFADEQFF. CDR3 in DNA: TGTGCCAGCAGCCAAGACTCACGGGAGGGCTTTGCGGATGAGCAGTTCTTC.

This rearrangement joins TRBV28 to TRBJ2-6; possibly TRBD2 for D (6 bases). This CDR3 comprises 16 residues. V shed 3 bases and J shed 3 bases, with 12 bases lying between them. Germline CDR1 MDHEN, CDR2 SYDVKM. This CDR3 is CASSFPRGGGANVLTF. Here the CDR3 DNA reads TGTGCCAGCAGTTTCCCCCGGGGAGGTGGGGCCAACGTCCTGACTTTC.

The CDR3 DNA reads as TGTGCCAGCAGTTACGGGCCGGCGTCATTAGATACGCAGTATTTT. It yields the protein CASSYGPASLDTQYF. This chain links TRBV6-6 with TRBJ2-3, with D uncertain. Germline V gene lookup returns CDR1 MNHNY and CDR2 SVGAGI (reference sequence). The CDR3 covers 15 residues. V was pared by 2 bases and J by 5 bases, with 14 bases between.

This sequence joins TRBV7-2 and TRBJ1-2; D is perhaps TRBD1 (5 bases). The germline V gene has CDR1 SGHTA and CDR2 FQGNSA. The CDR3 has 14 amino acids. V was trimmed by 5 bases and J by 3 bases, leaving 13 bases between them. In DNA form, the CDR3 reads TGTGCCAGCAGCCCTTTCCAGGGTGACTATGGCTACACCTTC. This translates into CASSPFQGDYGYTF. Variable domain in full (rest from reference TRBV7-2 and TRBJ1-2): GAGVSQSPSNKVTEKGKDVELRCDPISGHTALYWYRQSLGQGLEFLIYFQGNSAPDKSGLPSDRFSAERTGGSVSTLTIQRTQQEDSAVYLCASSPFQGDYGYTFGSGTRLTVV.

The chain recombines TRBV6-6 with TRBJ2-1; possible D gene TRBD1, 6 bases. The V end was cut by 6 bases, the J end by 6 bases, with 15 bases between. CDR3 size: 14 residues. Germline assignment: CDR1 MNHNY and CDR2 SVGAGI (reference sequence). The CDR3 DNA reads TGTGCCAGCAGCCACCACAGGGTAGGCAATGAGCAGTTCTTC. This codes for CASSHHRVGNEQFF.

The chain links TRBV5-5 to TRBJ2-1; 7 bases agree with TRBD1. Germline V lookup: CDR1 SGHKS, CDR2 YYEKEE (reference sequence). After removal of 5 bases from V and 5 bases from J, the junction contained 7 bases not matched to a gene. This CDR3 is 14 amino acids long. CDR3 DNA: TGTGCCAGCAGTAGAGACAGGGCCCACAATGAGCAGTTCTTC. Protein sequence: CASSRDRAHNEQFF.

The chain has TRBV20-1 and TRBJ2-7, with a possible D match to TRBD2 (7 bases). This CDR3 is built from 15 residues. Germline loops: CDR1 DFQATT, CDR2 SNEGSKA (reference sequence). The V end lost 3 bases, the J end lost 5 bases, and 20 bases lay between the germline ends. The CDR3 coding sequence is TGCAGTGCTAGTCTCCCACTAGGGAGGGGGAACGAGCAGTACTTC. Its protein is CSASLPLGRGNEQYF.

This rearrangement joins TRBV24-1 to TRBJ2-1; D is unresolved. This CDR3 is 14 amino acids long. Germline V gene lookup returns CDR1 KGHDR and CDR2 SFDVKD. The ends were cut back, 4 bases at V and 5 bases at J, with 11 bases in the middle. The CDR3 spells CATSDRLADNEQFF. The CDR3 nucleotides are TGTGCCACCAGTGACCGGTTAGCTGACAATGAGCAGTTCTTC.

The gene calls are TRBV12-3 or TRBV12-4 and TRBJ1-1, with TRBD1 identical over 8 bases. V lost 5 bases to trimming and J lost 5 bases; unmatched junction nucleotides: 4. The CDR3 is made up of 13 amino acids. The CDR3 nucleotides are TGTGCCAGCAGTACCCAGGGGGCAACTGAAGCTTTCTTT. It yields the protein CASSTQGATEAFF.

The V and J genes are TRBV5-1 and TRBJ2-1, with TRBD2 as a possible D gene (6 bases). Between the trimmed V and J ends, which lost 4 bases and 5 bases, there was a span of 10 bases. Germline CDR1 and CDR2: SGHRS and YFSETQ. The CDR3 is made up of 13 amino acids. The CDR3 loop reads CASSAGLHNEQFF. Here the CDR3 DNA reads TGCGCCAGCAGCGCGGGACTTCACAATGAGCAGTTCTTC.

The chain has TRBV7-3 and TRBJ2-1; 13 nucleotides agree with TRBD2. The CDR3 spans 18 residues. The V and J ends lost 5 bases and 4 bases, in that order; junction bases with no gene match: 11. CDR1 is SGHTA, CDR2 FQGTGA, per germline. CDR3 protein: CASSPGLAGVPPYNEQFF. In DNA, the CDR3 is TGTGCCAGCAGCCCCGGACTAGCGGGAGTCCCCCCGTACAATGAGCAGTTCTTC.